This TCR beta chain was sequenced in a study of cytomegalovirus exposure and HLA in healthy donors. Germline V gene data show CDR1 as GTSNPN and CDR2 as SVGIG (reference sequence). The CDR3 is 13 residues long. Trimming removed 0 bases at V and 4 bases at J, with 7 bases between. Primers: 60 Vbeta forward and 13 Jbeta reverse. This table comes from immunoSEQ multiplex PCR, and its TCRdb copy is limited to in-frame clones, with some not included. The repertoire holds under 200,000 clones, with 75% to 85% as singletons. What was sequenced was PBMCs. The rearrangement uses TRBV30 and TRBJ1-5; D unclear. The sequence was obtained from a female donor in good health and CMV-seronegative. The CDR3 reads CAWSVEGNQPQHF. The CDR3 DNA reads TGTGCCTGGAGTGTTGAGGGAAATCAGCCCCAGCATTTT.